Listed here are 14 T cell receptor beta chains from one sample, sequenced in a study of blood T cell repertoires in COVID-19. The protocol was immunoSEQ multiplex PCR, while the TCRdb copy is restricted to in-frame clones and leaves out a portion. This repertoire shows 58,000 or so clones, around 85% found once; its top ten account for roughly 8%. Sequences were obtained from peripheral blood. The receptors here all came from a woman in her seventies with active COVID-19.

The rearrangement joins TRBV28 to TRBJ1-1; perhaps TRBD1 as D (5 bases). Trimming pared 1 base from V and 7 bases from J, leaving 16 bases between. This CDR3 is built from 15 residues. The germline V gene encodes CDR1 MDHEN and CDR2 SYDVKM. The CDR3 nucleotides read TGTGCCAGCAGTTTATCACATGCGGGGCAGGGTGAAGCTTTCTTT. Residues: CASSLSHAGQGEAFF.

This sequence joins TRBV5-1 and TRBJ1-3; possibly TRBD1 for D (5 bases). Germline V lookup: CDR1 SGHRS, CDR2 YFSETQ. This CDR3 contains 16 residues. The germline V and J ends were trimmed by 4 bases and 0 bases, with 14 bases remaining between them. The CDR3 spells CASSAPGTRSGNTIYF. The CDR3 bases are TGCGCCAGCAGCGCCCCCGGGACTCGCTCTGGAAACACCATATATTTT.

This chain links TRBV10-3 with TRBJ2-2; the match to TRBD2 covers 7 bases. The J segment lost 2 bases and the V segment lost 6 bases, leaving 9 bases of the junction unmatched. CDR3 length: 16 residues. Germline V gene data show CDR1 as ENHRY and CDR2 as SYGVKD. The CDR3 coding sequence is TGTGCCATCAGGGCCGCCGGGACTACTAACACCGGGGAGCTGTTTTTT. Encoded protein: CAIRAAGTTNTGELFF.

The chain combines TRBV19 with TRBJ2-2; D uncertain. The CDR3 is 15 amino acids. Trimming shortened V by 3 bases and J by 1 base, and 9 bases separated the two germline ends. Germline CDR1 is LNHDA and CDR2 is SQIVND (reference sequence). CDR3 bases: TGTGCCAGTAGTATGGTAGCCGGGAACACCGGGGAGCTGTTTTTT. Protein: CASSMVAGNTGELFF. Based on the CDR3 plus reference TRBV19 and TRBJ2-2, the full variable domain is DGGITQSPKYLFRKEGQNVTLSCEQNLNHDAMYWYRQDPGQGLRLIYYSQIVNDFQKGDIAEGYSVSREKKESFPLTVTSAQKNPTAFYLCASSMVAGNTGELFFGEGSRLTVL.

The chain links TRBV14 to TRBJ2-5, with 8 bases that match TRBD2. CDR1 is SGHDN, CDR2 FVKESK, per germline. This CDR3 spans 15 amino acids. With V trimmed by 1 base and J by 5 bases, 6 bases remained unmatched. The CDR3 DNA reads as TGTGCCAGCAGCCAAGTAGCGGGATTGGTGGAGACCCAGTACTTC. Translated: CASSQVAGLVETQYF.

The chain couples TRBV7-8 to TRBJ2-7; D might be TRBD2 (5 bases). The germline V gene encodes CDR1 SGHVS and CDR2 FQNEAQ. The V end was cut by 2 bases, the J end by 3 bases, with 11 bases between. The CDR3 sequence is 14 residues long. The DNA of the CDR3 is TGTGCCAGCAGCTTAAGGCGGGCCGGCTACGAGCAGTACTTC. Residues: CASSLRRAGYEQYF.

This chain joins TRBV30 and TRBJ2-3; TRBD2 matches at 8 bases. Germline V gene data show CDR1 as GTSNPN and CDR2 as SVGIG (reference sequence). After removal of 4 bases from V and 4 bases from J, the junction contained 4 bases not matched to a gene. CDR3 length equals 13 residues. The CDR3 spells CAWMTAGADTQYF. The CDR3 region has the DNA TGTGCCTGGATGACAGCGGGAGCAGATACGCAGTATTTT.

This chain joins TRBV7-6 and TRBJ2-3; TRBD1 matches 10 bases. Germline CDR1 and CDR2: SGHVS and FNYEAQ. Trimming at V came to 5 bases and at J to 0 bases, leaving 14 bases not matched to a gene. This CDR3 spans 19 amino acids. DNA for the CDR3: TGTGCCAGCAGCGACGGACAGGGGGTCAAAATTACTAGCACAGATACGCAGTATTTT. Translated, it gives CASSDGQGVKITSTDTQYF.

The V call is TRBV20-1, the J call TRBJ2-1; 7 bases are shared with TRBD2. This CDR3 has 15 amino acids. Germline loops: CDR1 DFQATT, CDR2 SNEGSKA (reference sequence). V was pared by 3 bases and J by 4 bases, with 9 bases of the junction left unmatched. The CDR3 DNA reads TGCAGTGCTAGTGACGTAGCGGGTCGATACAATGAGCAGTTCTTC. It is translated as CSASDVAGRYNEQFF.

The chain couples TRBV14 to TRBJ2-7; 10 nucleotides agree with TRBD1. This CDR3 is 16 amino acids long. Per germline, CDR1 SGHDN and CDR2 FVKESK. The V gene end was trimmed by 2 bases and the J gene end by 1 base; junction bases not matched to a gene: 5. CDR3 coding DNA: TGTGCCAGCAGCCAACCTCGGGGACAGGGGTCCTACGAGCAGTACTTC. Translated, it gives CASSQPRGQGSYEQYF.

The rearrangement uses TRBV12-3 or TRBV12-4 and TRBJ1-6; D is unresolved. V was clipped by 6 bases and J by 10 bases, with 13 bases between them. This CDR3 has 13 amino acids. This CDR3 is CASRLGGESPLHF. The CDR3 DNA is TGTGCCAGCAGGTTGGGCGGGGAATCACCCCTCCACTTT.

DNA for the CDR3: TGTGCCTGGAGTGCCAATCAGGGGGCGGTGGGTGAAAAACTGTTTTTT. As protein: CAWSANQGAVGEKLFF. The J gene is TRBJ1-4, the V gene TRBV30, with TRBD1 identical over 8 bases. The CDR3 has 16 amino acids. Trimming at V came to 1 base and at J to 7 bases, leaving 11 bases not matched to a gene. The germline V gene has CDR1 GTSNPN and CDR2 SVGIG (reference sequence).

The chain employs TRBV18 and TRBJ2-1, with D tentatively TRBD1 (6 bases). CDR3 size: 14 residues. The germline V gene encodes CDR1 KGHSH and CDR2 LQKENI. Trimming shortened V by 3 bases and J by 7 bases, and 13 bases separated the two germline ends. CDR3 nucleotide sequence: TGTGCCAGCTCACCCGGACAGCTCCAGAATGAGCAGTTCTTC. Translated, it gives CASSPGQLQNEQFF. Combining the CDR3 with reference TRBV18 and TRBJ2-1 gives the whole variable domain NAGVMQNPRHLVRRRGQEARLRCSPMKGHSHVYWYRQLPEEGLKFMVYLQKENIIDESGMPKERFSAEFPKEGPSILRIQQVVRGDSAAYFCASSPGQLQNEQFFGPGTRLTVL.

The CDR3 bases are TGCGCCAGCAGTCGGGGGACAGGGGGGACACCCCGGGACTGGCTGAGGTACAATGAGCAGTTCTTC. Residues: CASSRGTGGTPRDWLRYNEQFF. The J gene is TRBJ2-1, the V gene TRBV10-1, with 11 bases identical to TRBD1. The germline V gene has CDR1 WNHNN and CDR2 SYGVQD (reference sequence). V lost 5 bases to trimming and J lost 4 bases; unmatched junction nucleotides: 25. The CDR3 runs 22 residues.